This T cell receptor (beta chain) comes out of a study of blood T cell repertoires in COVID-19. In the authors' workflow: Estimation of nucleated cell counts was performed using reference gene primer amplification. Profiling relied on immunoSEQ multiplex PCR, and the TCRdb table lists in-frame clones only, not all of them. V and J calls plus clone size are reproduced from that table; the DNA served to infer D and trimming. The sample carries tens of thousands of clones, around four fifths recorded once. Looked up from germline, CDR1 is ENHRY and CDR2 is SYGVKD. The ends were cut back, 10 bases at V and 7 bases at J, with 21 bases in the middle. The length of the CDR3 is 14 residues.

The origin of this receptor is a human donor in a cohort sampled during active COVID-19. The gene calls are TRBV10-3 and TRBJ2-3, with D perhaps matching TRBD2 (6 bases). The source material was peripheral blood. The CDR3 DNA reads TGTGCCACGCACGGGCGGGGAGACGGGAATACGCAGTATTTT. Its translation is CATHGRGDGNTQYF.